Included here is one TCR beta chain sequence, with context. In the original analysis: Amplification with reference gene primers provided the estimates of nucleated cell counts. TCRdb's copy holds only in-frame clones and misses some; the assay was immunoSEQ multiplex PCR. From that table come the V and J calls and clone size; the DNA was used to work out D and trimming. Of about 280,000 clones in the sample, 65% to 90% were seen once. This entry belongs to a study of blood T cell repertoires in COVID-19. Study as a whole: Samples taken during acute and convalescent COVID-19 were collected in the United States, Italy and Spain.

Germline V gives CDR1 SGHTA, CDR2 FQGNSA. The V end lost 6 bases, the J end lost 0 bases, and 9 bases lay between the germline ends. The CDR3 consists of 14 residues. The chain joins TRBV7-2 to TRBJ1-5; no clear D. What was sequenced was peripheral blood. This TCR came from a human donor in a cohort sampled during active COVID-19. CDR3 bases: TGTGCCAGCAGTCCTCAGATTAGCAATCAGCCCCAGCATTTT. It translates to CASSPQISNQPQHF. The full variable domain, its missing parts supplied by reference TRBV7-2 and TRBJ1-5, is GAGVSQSPSNKVTEKGKDVELRCDPISGHTALYWYRQSLGQGLEFLIYFQGNSAPDKSGLPSDRFSAERTGGSVSTLTIQRTQQEDSAVYLCASSPQISNQPQHFGDGTRLSIL.